A selection of T cell receptor beta chains follows, all from one sample in a study of human T cells and chemical hapten exposure. TCRdb re-called the RACE reads through MiXCR, storing one row per CDR3 protein. The sample has 100,000 to 150,000 distinct CDR3 sequences, approximately 12% seen once; the top ten hold around 2.7%. Sequenced here: whole blood, sampled in connection with sensitization to the hapten diphenylcyclopropenone (DPC). These TCRs come from a young woman with alopecia areata. Some clones in this sample may be carry-over from other donors' samples. Each CDR3 is given with its conserved first and last residue. Fields, in order: D gene, J gene, clone size, V gene, CDR3 protein, CDR3 DNA. A D gene is named only where the DNA matches it firmly. Size values are once, few and many counts, or a class for expanded clones, and some rows have none.

>.|TRBJ2-2|few|TRBV21-1
CASSKRRVLYTGELFF
TGTGCCAGCAGCAAAAGGCGGGTTTTGTACACCGGGGAGCTGTTTTTT
>TRBD1|TRBJ2-3|.|TRBV4-3
CASSRDDRGHDTQYF
TGCGCCAGCAGCCGCGACGACAGGGGGCATGATACGCAGTATTTT
>.|TRBJ2-7|.|TRBV6-5
CASTRGDSSYEQYF
TGTGCCAGCACGCGGGGGGACAGCTCCTACGAGCAGTACTTC
>TRBD2|TRBJ2-3|.|TRBV10-3
CAISGSPTSGDTDTQYF
TGTGCCATCAGTGGTAGTCCGACTAGCGGGGACACAGATACGCAGTATTTT
>.|TRBJ2-1|.|TRBV29-1
CSVEEGQGIRNEQFF
TGCAGCGTTGAAGAAGGTCAGGGCATCAGGAATGAGCAGTTCTTC
>TRBD1|TRBJ1-4|.|TRBV12-3/TRBV12-4
CASSGTGLNEKLFF
TGTGCCAGCAGTGGGACAGGCCTAAATGAAAAACTGTTTTTT
>.|TRBJ1-4|many|TRBV7-2
CASSRTVRGEKLFF
TGTGCCAGCAGCCGGACAGTCCGGGGAGAAAAACTGTTTTTT
>TRBD1|TRBJ1-3|few|TRBV6-1
CAGSLGTGEANTIYF
TGTGCCGGCAGCCTGGGGACAGGGGAGGCGAACACCATATATTTT
>.|TRBJ1-2|many|TRBV4-3
CASSQDILGKPNYGYTF
TGCGCCAGCAGCCAAGATATTTTGGGGAAACCGAACTATGGCTACACCTTC
>.|TRBJ1-6|many|TRBV6-6
CASSYRQQGYNSPLHF
TGTGCCAGCAGTTACAGGCAGCAAGGGTATAATTCACCCCTCCACTTT
>.|TRBJ2-7|few|TRBV29-1
CSVETLQDYEQYF
TGCAGCGTTGAAACCCTACAGGACTACGAGCAGTACTTC
>.|TRBJ1-4|.|TRBV12-3/TRBV12-4
CASSPRSGKTNEKPFF
TGTGCCAGCAGCCCCCGTTCTGGGAAGACTAATGAAAAACCGTTTTTT
>.|TRBJ2-3|.|TRBV6-6
CASNPTGTSSTDTQYF
TGTGCCAGCAACCCAACAGGGACTTCTAGCACAGATACGCAGTATTTT
>.|TRBJ1-5|many|TRBV6-2/TRBV6-3
CASSYSVRGVNQPQHF
TGTGCCAGCAGTTACTCGGTCAGGGGAGTTAATCAGCCCCAGCATTTT
>.|TRBJ2-5|.|TRBV5-1
CASSLEGQETQYF
TGCGCCAGCAGCTTGGAGGGGCAAGAGACCCAGTACTTC
>.|TRBJ2-7|few|TRBV6-6
CASGAYEQYF
TGTGCCAGCGGGGCCTACGAGCAGTACTTC
>.|TRBJ2-5|few|TRBV6-2/TRBV6-3
CASSSRTQYF
TGTGCCAGCAGTTCCCGGACCCAGTACTTC
>.|TRBJ1-1|.|TRBV4-1
CASSQVQYMNTEAFF
TGCGCCAGCAGCCAAGTTCAATACATGAACACTGAAGCTTTCTTT
>.|TRBJ1-2|few|TRBV29-1
CSVPYREGYTF
TGCAGCGTCCCTTACAGGGAGGGCTACACCTTC
>.|TRBJ2-1|.|TRBV7-2
CASSLVQYNEQFF
TGTGCCAGCAGCTTAGTGCAATACAATGAGCAGTTCTTC
>TRBD1|TRBJ2-2|.|TRBV19
CASSVDRADTGELFF
TGTGCCAGTAGTGTAGACAGGGCGGACACCGGGGAGCTGTTTTTT
>.|TRBJ2-1|few|TRBV12-3/TRBV12-4
CASSSRGRGNGIEQFF
TGTGCCAGCAGTTCCCGGGGCAGGGGAAACGGGATTGAGCAGTTCTTC
>TRBD2|TRBJ2-1|.|TRBV19
CASSALAGGYNEQFF
TGTGCCAGTAGTGCCCTAGCGGGGGGCTACAATGAGCAGTTCTTC
>.|TRBJ2-7|.|TRBV28
CASTLKYGGLSGLYEQYF
TGTGCCAGCACTCTAAAGTATGGAGGGCTATCAGGTCTCTACGAGCAGTACTTC
>TRBD2|TRBJ2-1|.|TRBV6-6
CASRASGGDYNEQFF
TGTGCCAGCAGGGCATCGGGGGGGGATTACAATGAGCAGTTCTTC
>.|TRBJ2-1|.|TRBV6-2/TRBV6-3
CASTTGLSTEQFF
TGTGCCAGCACCACAGGCTTAAGTACTGAGCAGTTCTTC
>.|TRBJ2-6|.|TRBV7-2
CASSFLPHGAGANVLTF
TGTGCCAGCAGCTTTTTACCCCACGGGGCTGGGGCCAACGTCCTGACTTTC
>.|TRBJ1-1|few|TRBV7-9
CASSLDLGLTTEAFF
TGTGCCAGCAGCTTAGATTTGGGCCTGACCACTGAAGCTTTCTTT
>.|TRBJ2-1|few|TRBV4-3
CASSQLGRLSYNEQFF
TGCGCCAGCAGCCAATTAGGACGCCTCTCCTACAATGAGCAGTTCTTC
>.|TRBJ1-1|many|TRBV6-2/TRBV6-3
CASSYGSEAFF
TGTGCCAGCAGTTACGGCAGTGAAGCTTTCTTT
>.|TRBJ1-2|many|TRBV7-9
CASSFDGTF
TGTGCCAGCAGCTTCGATGGGACCTTC
>.|TRBJ1-4|many|TRBV20-1
CSAPVNANEKLFF
TGCAGTGCCCCCGTCAATGCTAATGAAAAACTGTTTTTT
>TRBD1|TRBJ2-3|many|TRBV9
CASSVGDRPNTQYF
TGTGCCAGCAGCGTTGGGGACAGGCCAAATACGCAGTATTTT
>TRBD1|TRBJ1-1|.|TRBV29-1
CSAEDRGGTEAFF
TGCAGCGCCGAGGACAGGGGCGGCACTGAAGCTTTCTTT
>TRBD2|TRBJ2-3|.|TRBV7-6
CASSRGGPSGGLGTDTQYF
TGTGCCAGCAGCCGGGGTGGGCCTAGCGGGGGCCTTGGCACAGATACGCAGTATTTT
>TRBD1|TRBJ2-1|once|TRBV11-1
CASSLGQGTIREQFF
TGTGCCAGCAGCTTAGGACAGGGGACGATTCGGGAGCAGTTCTTC
>.|TRBJ1-2|few|TRBV4-3
CASSHEGGAYGYTF
TGCGCCAGCAGCCACGAGGGGGGAGCGTATGGCTACACCTTC
>.|TRBJ2-7|few|TRBV25-1
CASSAGRGDEQYF
TGTGCCAGCAGTGCGGGCAGGGGAGACGAGCAGTACTTC
>.|TRBJ2-2|few|TRBV9
CASSPPGAAGELFF
TGTGCCAGCAGCCCGCCAGGGGCGGCCGGGGAGCTGTTTTTT
>.|TRBJ2-3|.|TRBV12-3/TRBV12-4
CASSPERSTDTQYF
TGTGCCAGCAGCCCAGAAAGGTCCACAGATACGCAGTATTTT
>TRBD2|TRBJ2-1|many|TRBV12-3/TRBV12-4
CASSLAQGLAGGPWYNEQFF
TGTGCCAGCAGTTTAGCACAGGGACTAGCGGGGGGGCCTTGGTACAATGAGCAGTTCTTC
>.|TRBJ1-5|.|TRBV7-2
CASSSTGNQPQHF
TGTGCCAGCAGCTCCACGGGAAATCAGCCCCAGCATTTT
>TRBD1|TRBJ1-5|.|TRBV20-1
CSAIRQGNGNQPQHF
TGCAGTGCTATCCGACAGGGAAACGGCAATCAGCCCCAGCATTTT
>TRBD1|TRBJ1-2|.|TRBV4-3
CASSQDRGTGVLHGYTF
TGCGCCAGCAGCCAAGATCGAGGGACAGGAGTACTCCATGGCTACACCTTC
>.|TRBJ1-5|few|TRBV7-2
CASSSAPNQPQHF
TGTGCCAGCAGTTCCGCACCTAATCAGCCCCAGCATTTT
>.|TRBJ1-2|many|TRBV7-2
CASSPVRGDGYTF
TGTGCCAGCAGCCCGGTCCGAGGGGATGGCTACACCTTC
>.|TRBJ1-2|few|TRBV18
CASSPGRVGGYTF
TGTGCCAGCTCACCAGGCCGGGTTGGAGGCTACACCTTC
>TRBD2|TRBJ2-3|few|TRBV4-3
CASSQEDSGGTDTQYF
TGCGCCAGCAGCCAAGAAGATAGCGGGGGCACAGATACGCAGTATTTT
>.|TRBJ2-3|.|TRBV7-3
CASSPRTRTDTQYF
TGTGCCAGCAGCCCCCGGACTCGCACAGATACGCAGTATTTT
>.|TRBJ2-5|.|TRBV20-1
CSAGPGDGETQYF
TGCAGTGCTGGCCCAGGAGATGGAGAGACCCAGTACTTC
>.|TRBJ2-3|.|TRBV20-1
CSASLGRQSTDTQYF
TGCAGTGCTAGTTTGGGCAGACAGTCGACAGATACGCAGTATTTT